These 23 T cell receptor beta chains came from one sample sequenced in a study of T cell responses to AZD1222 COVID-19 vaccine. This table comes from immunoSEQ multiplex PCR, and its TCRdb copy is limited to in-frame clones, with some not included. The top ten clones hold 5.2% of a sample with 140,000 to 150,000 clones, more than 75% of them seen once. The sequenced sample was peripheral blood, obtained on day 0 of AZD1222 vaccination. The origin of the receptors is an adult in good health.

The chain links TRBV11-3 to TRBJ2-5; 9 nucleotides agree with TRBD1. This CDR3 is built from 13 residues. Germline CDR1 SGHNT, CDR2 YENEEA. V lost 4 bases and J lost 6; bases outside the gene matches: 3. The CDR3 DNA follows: TGTGCCAGCAGCTCTGGACAGGGGAAGACCCAGTACTTC. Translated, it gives CASSSGQGKTQYF.

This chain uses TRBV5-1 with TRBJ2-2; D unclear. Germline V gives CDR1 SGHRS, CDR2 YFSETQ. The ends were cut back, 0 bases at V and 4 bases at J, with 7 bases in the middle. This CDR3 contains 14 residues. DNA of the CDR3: TGCGCCAGCAGCTTGGAAACACCCACCGGGGAGCTGTTTTTT. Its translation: CASSLETPTGELFF. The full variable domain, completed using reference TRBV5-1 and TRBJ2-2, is KAGVTQTPRYLIKTRGQQVTLSCSPISGHRSVSWYQQTPGQGLQFLFEYFSETQRNKGNFPGRFSGRQFSNSRSEMNVSTLELGDSALYLCASSLETPTGELFFGEGSRLTVL.

The CDR3 nucleotides read TGTGCCAGCACCCCGGCCCCTGAGCGAAATCAGCCCCAGCATTTT. It translates to CASTPAPERNQPQHF. The V call is TRBV11-2, the J call TRBJ1-5; unclear D gene. The CDR3 runs to 15 residues. V lost 7 bases and J 4 bases, leaving 17 bases between the germline ends. Germline V lookup: CDR1 SGHAT, CDR2 FQNNGV.

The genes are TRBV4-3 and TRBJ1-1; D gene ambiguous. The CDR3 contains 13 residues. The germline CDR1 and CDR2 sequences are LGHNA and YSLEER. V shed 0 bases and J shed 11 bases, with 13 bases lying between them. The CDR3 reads CASSQDVGLGAFF. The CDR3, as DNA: TGCGCCAGCAGCCAAGATGTAGGGTTGGGGGCTTTCTTT.

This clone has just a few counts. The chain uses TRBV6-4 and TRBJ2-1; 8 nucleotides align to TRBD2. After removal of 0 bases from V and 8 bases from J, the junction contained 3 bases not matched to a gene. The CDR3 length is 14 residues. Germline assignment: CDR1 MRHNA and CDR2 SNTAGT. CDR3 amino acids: CASSDSGLGYEQFF. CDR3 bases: TGTGCCAGCAGTGACTCGGGACTAGGCTATGAGCAGTTCTTC.

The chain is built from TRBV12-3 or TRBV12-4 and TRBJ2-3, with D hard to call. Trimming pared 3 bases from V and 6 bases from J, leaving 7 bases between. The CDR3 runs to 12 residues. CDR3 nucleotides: TGTGCCAGCAGTTTTGGATTTGATACGCAGTATTTT. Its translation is CASSFGFDTQYF.

CDR3 amino acids: CSCNREIDTQYF. The CDR3 DNA reads TGCAGCTGTAACCGGGAGATAGATACGCAGTATTTT. The chain combines TRBV29-1 with TRBJ2-3, with D perhaps TRBD2 (6 bases). V lost 8 bases and J lost 5, with 14 bases in between. CDR3 size: 12 residues. Germline lookup yields CDR1 SQVTM and CDR2 ANQGSEA.

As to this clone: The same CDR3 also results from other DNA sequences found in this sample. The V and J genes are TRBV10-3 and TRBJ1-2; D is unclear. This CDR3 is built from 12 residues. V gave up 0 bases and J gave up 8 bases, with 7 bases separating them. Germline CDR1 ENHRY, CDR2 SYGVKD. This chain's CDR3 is CAISESEGGYTF. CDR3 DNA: TGTGCCATCAGTGAGTCAGAGGGAGGCTACACCTTC.

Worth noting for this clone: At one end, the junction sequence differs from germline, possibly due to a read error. The CDR3 DNA follows: TGTGCCAGCAGCTTAGCGCGCGGGGACACAGATATGCAGTATTTT. It specifies CASSLARGDTDMQYF. The chain combines TRBV7-2 with TRBJ2-3; D possibly matches TRBD1 or TRBD2 (6 bases each). The CDR3 sequence is 15 residues long. The V gene's germline CDR1 is SGHTA and CDR2 FQGNSA.

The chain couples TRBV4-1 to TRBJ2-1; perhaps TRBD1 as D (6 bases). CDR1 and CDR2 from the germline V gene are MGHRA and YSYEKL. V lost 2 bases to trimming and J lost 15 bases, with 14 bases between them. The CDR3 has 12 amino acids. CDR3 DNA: TGCGCCAGCAGCCAAACCGGACAGAATGCGTTCTTC. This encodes CASSQTGQNAFF.

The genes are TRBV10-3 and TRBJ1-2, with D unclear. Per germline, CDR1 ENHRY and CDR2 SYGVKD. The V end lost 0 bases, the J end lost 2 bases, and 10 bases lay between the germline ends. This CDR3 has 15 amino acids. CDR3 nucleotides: TGTGCCATCAGTGAGTCGAGGCAACAGAACTATGGCTACACCTTC. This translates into CAISESRQQNYGYTF.

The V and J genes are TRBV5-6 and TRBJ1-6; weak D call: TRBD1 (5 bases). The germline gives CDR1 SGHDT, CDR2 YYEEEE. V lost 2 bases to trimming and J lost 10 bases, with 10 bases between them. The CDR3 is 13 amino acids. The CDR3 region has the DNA TGTGCCAGCAGCTTAGGGGTTGGGTCACCCCTCCACTTT. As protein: CASSLGVGSPLHF.

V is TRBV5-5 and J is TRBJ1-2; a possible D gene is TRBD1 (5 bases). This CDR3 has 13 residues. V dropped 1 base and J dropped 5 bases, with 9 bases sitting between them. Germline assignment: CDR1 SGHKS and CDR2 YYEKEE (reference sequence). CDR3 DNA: TGTGCCAGCAGCTTGCTTAGGGGATATGGCTACACCTTC. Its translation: CASSLLRGYGYTF.

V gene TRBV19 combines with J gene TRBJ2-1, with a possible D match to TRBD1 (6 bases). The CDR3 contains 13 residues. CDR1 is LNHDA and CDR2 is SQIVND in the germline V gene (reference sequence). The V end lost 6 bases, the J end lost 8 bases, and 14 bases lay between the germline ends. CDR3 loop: CASSQQGIDEQFF. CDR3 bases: TGTGCCAGTAGCCAACAGGGAATTGATGAGCAGTTCTTC.

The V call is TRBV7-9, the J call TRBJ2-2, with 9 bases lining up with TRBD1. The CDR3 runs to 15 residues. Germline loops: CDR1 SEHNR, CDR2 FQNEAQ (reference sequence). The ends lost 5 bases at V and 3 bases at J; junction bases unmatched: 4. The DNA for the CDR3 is TGTGCCAGCAGCCAGGGACAGGGAGACACCGGGGAGCTGTTTTTT. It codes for CASSQGQGDTGELFF.

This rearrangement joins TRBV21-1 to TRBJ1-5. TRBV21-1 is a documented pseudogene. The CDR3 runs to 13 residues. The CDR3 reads CASSNRESQPQHF. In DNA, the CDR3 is TGTGCCAGCAGCAACCGGGAGAGTCAGCCCCAGCATTTT.

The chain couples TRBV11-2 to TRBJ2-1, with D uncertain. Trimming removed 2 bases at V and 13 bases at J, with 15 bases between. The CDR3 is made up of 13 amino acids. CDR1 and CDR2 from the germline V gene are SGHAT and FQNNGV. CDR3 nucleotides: TGTGCCAGCAGCTTATGGGAACCACGATATCAGTTCTTC. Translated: CASSLWEPRYQFF. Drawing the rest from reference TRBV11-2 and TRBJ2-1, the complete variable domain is EAGVAQSPRYKIIEKRQSVAFWCNPISGHATLYWYQQILGQGPKLLIQFQNNGVVDDSQLPKDRFSAERLKGVDSTLKIQPAKLEDSAVYLCASSLWEPRYQFFGPGTRLTVL.

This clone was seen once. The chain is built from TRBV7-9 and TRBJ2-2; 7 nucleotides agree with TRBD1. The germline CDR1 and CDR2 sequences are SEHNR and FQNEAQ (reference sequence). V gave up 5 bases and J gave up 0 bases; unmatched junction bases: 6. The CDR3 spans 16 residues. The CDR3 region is CASSMPGQPNTGELFF. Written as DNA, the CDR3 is TGTGCCAGCAGCATGCCGGGACAGCCGAACACCGGGGAGCTGTTTTTT.

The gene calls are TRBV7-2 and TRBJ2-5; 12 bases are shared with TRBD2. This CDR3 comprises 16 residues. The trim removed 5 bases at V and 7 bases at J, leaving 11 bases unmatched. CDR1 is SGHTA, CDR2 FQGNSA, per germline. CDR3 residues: CASSPRTSGTLRTQYF. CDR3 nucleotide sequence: TGTGCCAGCAGCCCCCGGACTAGCGGGACCCTTCGGACCCAGTACTTC.

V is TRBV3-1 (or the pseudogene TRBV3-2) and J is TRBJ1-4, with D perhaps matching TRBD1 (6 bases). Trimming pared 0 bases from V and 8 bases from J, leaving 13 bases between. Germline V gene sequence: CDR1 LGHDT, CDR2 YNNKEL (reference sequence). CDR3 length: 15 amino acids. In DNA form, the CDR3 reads TGTGCCAGCAGCCAAGACCCAGGGGCGGACGAAAAACTGTTTTTT. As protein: CASSQDPGADEKLFF.

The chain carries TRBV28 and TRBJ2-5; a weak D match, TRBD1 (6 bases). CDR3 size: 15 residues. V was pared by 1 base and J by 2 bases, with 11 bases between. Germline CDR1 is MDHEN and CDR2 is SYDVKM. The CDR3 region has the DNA TGTGCCAGCAGTTTATCAGGGGTGCGACAAGAGACCCAGTACTTC. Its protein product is CASSLSGVRQETQYF. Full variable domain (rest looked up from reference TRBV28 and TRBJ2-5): DVKVTQSSRYLVKRTGEKVFLECVQDMDHENMFWYRQDPGLGLRLIYFSYDVKMKEKGDIPEGYSVSREKKERFSLILESASTNQTSMYLCASSLSGVRQETQYFGPGTRLLVL.

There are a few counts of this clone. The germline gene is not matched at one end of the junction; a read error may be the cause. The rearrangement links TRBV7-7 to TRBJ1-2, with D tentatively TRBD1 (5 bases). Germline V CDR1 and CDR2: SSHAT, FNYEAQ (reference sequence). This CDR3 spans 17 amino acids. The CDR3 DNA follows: TGTGCTAGCAGCCCCCTGAGAGGGGCGGGGGTTAACTATGGCTACACCTTC. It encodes CASSPLRGAGVNYGYTF.

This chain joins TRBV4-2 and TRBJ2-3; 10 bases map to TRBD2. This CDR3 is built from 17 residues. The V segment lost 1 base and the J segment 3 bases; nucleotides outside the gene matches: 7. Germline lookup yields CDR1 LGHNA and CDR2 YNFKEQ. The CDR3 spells CASSQAVAGGSTDTQYF. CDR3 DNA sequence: TGTGCCAGCAGCCAAGCCGTAGCGGGGGGTTCAACAGATACGCAGTATTTT.